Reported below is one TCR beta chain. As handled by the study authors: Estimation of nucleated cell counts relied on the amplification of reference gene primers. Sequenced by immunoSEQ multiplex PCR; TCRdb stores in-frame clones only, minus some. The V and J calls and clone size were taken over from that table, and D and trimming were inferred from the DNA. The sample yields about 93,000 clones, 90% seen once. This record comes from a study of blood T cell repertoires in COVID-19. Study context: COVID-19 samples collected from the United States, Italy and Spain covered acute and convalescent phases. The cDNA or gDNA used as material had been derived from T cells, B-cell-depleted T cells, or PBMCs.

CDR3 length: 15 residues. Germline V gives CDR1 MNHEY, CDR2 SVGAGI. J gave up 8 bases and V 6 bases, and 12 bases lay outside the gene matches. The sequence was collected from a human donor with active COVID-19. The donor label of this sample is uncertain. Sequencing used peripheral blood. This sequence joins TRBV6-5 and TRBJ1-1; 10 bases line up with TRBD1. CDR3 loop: CASRETGGRAVEAFF. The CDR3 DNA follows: TGTGCCAGCAGAGAGACAGGGGGCCGGGCGGTGGAAGCTTTCTTT.